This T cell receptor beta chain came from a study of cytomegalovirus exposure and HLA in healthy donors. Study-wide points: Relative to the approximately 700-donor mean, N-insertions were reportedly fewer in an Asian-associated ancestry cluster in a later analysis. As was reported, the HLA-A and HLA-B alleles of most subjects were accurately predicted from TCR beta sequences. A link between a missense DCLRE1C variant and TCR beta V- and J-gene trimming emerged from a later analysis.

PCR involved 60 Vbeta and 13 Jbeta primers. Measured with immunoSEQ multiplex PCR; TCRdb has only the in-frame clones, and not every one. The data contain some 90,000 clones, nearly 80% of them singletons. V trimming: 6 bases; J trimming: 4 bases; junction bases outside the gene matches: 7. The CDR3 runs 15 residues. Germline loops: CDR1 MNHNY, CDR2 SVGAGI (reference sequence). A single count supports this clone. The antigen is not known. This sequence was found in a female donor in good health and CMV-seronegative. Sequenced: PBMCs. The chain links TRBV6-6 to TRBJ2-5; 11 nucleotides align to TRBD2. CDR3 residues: CASSSIAGGGETQYF. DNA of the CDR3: TGTGCCAGCAGCTCCATAGCGGGAGGGGGAGAGACCCAGTACTTC.